This T cell receptor beta chain was observed in a study of control samples from healthy donors and cancer patients. The method was immunoSEQ multiplex PCR; TCRdb's version includes in-frame clones alone and lacks a portion of them. This sample has over 100,000 clones, with about nine tenths found just once. CDR3 size: 12 residues. The V gene lost 3 bases and the J gene lost 12 bases, with 14 bases spanning the gap. Sequenced sample: blood. The chain recombines TRBV12-3 or TRBV12-4 with TRBJ1-2; D is uncertain. This TCR came from a human donor in good health. The donor label of this sample is uncertain. In nucleotides, the CDR3 is TGTGCCAGCAGTTTGGGTATGTCGAAAAACACCTTC. It codes for CASSLGMSKNTF.